One sample yielded the 10 T cell receptor beta chains listed below, sequenced in a study of OX40 agonist ivuxolimab in advanced cancers. Only in-frame clones appear in the TCRdb table, and some are missing; sequencing was by immunoSEQ multiplex PCR. The sample comprises 100,000 to 150,000 clones, 90% of which are singletons, and 0.9% to 1.2% rests with the top ten. The sample was CD4+ or CD8+ T cells sorted from blood, taken in a trial of the OX40 agonist ivuxolimab. Receptors were obtained from an adult with an advanced solid tumor such as melanoma, head and neck, liver or kidney cancer.

This clone was recorded once. V and J are TRBV19 and TRBJ1-2, with D maybe TRBD1 (6 bases). V was cut by 3 bases and J by 6 bases, with 17 bases left in between. This CDR3 comprises 15 residues. The germline V gene has CDR1 LNHDA and CDR2 SQIVND (reference sequence). The CDR3 reads CASSMGGFKGDGYTF. The CDR3, as DNA: TGTGCCAGTAGTATGGGGGGCTTCAAGGGAGATGGCTACACCTTC.

The chain links TRBV28 to TRBJ2-6, with TRBD1 as a possible D gene (5 bases). V lost 8 bases, J lost 1 base, and 12 bases lay in between. This CDR3 comprises 15 residues. CDR1 is MDHEN, CDR2 SYDVKM, per germline. CDR3 coding DNA: TGTGCCAGCGGGGCCTCTTATTCTGGGGCCAACGTCCTGACTTTC. This codes for CASGASYSGANVLTF.

The chain uses TRBV30 and TRBJ2-3; no clear D gene. V lost 2 bases and J 6 bases, leaving 12 bases between the germline ends. CDR3 size: 13 residues. Germline lookup yields CDR1 GTSNPN and CDR2 SVGIG (reference sequence). The CDR3 here is CAWSRLGVDTQYF. The CDR3 region has the DNA TGTGCCTGGAGTCGACTGGGCGTGGATACGCAGTATTTT.

This chain uses TRBV5-4 with TRBJ2-7, with 8 bases matching TRBD2. This CDR3 is built from 16 residues. Germline lookup yields CDR1 SGHNT and CDR2 YYREEE (reference sequence). Trimming removed 4 bases from V and 6 bases from J; junction bases left unmatched: 15. CDR3 residues: CASSGRGAGASREQYF. The CDR3 DNA follows: TGTGCCAGCAGCGGCAGGGGAGCGGGAGCATCTCGCGAGCAGTACTTC.

The chain uses TRBV6-1 and TRBJ1-5; maybe TRBD1 (5 bases). The CDR3 totals 13 residues. Per the germline V gene, CDR1 is MNHNS and CDR2 is SASEGT. V lost 6 bases and J lost 5, with 11 bases in between. DNA of the CDR3: TGTGCCAGCAGATCAGGGAACGATCAGCCCCAGCATTTT. Amino acids: CASRSGNDQPQHF.

The gene calls are TRBV5-1 and TRBJ2-2; no firm D call. CDR3 length equals 14 residues. Trimming took off 7 bases at V and 1 base at J, with 11 bases between the two ends. CDR1 and CDR2 from the germline V gene are SGHRS and YFSETQ. In DNA form, the CDR3 reads TGCGCCAGCTCTCCCCCGGAGAACACCGGGGAGCTGTTTTTT. Protein sequence: CASSPPENTGELFF.

The chain uses TRBV7-8 and TRBJ2-7; 7 bases line up with TRBD1. Germline CDR1 reads SGHVS; CDR2 reads FQNEAQ. The CDR3 spans 18 residues. V was clipped by 2 bases and J by 3 bases; unmatched bases: 16. This CDR3 is CASSLPPILQGIFYEQYF. The CDR3 nucleotides read TGTGCCAGCAGCTTACCCCCCATCCTACAGGGGATCTTCTACGAGCAGTACTTC.

J is TRBJ1-2 and V is TRBV28; 10 bases map to TRBD1. After removal of 10 bases from V and 8 bases from J, the junction contained 10 bases not matched to a gene. The germline CDR1 and CDR2 sequences are MDHEN and SYDVKM. The CDR3 is made up of 13 amino acids. As DNA, the CDR3 is TGTGCCACCCCACGGGACAGGGGTTCCGGCTACACCTTC. Its translation is CATPRDRGSGYTF.

This sequence joins TRBV6-6 and TRBJ2-5; 9 positions agree with TRBD1. This CDR3 contains 15 residues. The V segment lost 7 bases and the J segment 4 bases; nucleotides outside the gene matches: 10. The germline V gene has CDR1 MNHNY and CDR2 SVGAGI (reference sequence). The CDR3 nucleotides read TGTGCCAGCAACCCGTCGGACAGGGGCGGAGAGACCCAGTACTTC. Translating it yields CASNPSDRGGETQYF.

This chain connects TRBV7-9 to TRBJ1-3; D call uncertain. The germline V and J ends were trimmed by 5 bases and 4 bases, with 12 bases remaining between them. The germline gives CDR1 SEHNR, CDR2 FQNEAQ (reference sequence). The CDR3 is made up of 14 amino acids. The chain's CDR3 is CASSRPGQGNTIYF. For the CDR3, the DNA is TGTGCCAGCAGCCGTCCCGGTCAGGGAAACACCATATATTTT.